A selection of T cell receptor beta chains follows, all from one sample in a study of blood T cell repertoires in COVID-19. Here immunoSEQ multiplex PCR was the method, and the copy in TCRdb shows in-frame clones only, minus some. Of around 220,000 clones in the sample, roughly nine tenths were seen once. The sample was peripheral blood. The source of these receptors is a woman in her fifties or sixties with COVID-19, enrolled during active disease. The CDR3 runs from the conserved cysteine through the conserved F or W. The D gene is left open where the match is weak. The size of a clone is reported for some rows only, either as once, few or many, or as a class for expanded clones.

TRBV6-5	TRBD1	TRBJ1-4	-	TGTGCCAGCAAAGGCCGTAGACAGGGGGGTGAAAAACTGTTTTTT	CASKGRRQGGEKLFF
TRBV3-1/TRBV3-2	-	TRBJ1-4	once	TGTGCCAGCAGCCCCCTTGGGGTCCTTCCGGGATACCATGAAAAACTGTTTTTT	CASSPLGVLPGYHEKLFF
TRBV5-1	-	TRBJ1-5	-	TGCGCCAGCAGCTTTCAGGGCGGCGCCTATAGCAATCAGCCCCAGCATTTT	CASSFQGGAYSNQPQHF
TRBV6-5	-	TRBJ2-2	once	TGTGCCAGCAGTCGACTCACCCCGGGCACCGGGGAGCTGTTTTTT	CASSRLTPGTGELFF
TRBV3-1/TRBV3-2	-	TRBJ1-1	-	TGTGCCAGCAGCCAAGATAGTTCAAACACTGAAGCTTTCTTT	CASSQDSSNTEAFF
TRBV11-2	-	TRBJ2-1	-	TGTGCCAGCAGCTTAAGAGGGTACCAAGAGCAGTTCTTC	CASSLRGYQEQFF
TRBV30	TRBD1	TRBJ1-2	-	TGTGCCTGGAAGGCTTTTACGACAGGGGGTAACTATGGCTACACCTTC	CAWKAFTTGGNYGYTF
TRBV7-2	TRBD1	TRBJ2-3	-	TGTGCCAGCAGCCCTGGGGACAGGGCGCGCACAGATACGCAGTATTTT	CASSPGDRARTDTQYF
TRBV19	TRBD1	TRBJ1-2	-	TGTGCCAGTAGTATAAACGTCGGACAGGGCCTTTTTTATGGCTACACCTTC	CASSINVGQGLFYGYTF
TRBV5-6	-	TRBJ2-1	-	TGTGCCAGCAGCTTGGCCGGTGGACTGGGGGGCAATGAGCAGTTCTTC	CASSLAGGLGGNEQFF
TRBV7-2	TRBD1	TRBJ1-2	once	TGTGCCAGCAGCTCCGGACCCGACAGGGAATCCTATGGCTACACCTTC	CASSSGPDRESYGYTF
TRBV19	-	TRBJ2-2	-	TGTGCCAGTAGTGTGACAGGTTTGAACACCGGGGAGCTGTTTTTT	CASSVTGLNTGELFF
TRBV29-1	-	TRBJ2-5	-	TGCAGCGTTAAAAGGAGGCTTATAGAGACCCAGTACTTC	CSVKRRLIETQYF
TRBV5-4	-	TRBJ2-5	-	TGTGCCAGCAGCTTGGCCGGTCGGAGGTACGAGACCCAGTACTTC	CASSLAGRRYETQYF
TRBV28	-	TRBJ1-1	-	TGTGCCAGCAGTTCGCTATTCGACAGCGCAGAAGCTTTCTTT	CASSSLFDSAEAFF
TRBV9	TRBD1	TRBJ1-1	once	TGTGCCAGCAGCGTAGGAGGGGGCAGGTTTGAGGAAGCTTTCTTT	CASSVGGGRFEEAFF
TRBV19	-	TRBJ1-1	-	TGTGCCAGCCGGACAGCTTGGAACACTGAAGCTTTCTTT	CASRTAWNTEAFF
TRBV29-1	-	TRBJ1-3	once	TGCAGCGTTGAGAGGGCCGATTCCTCTGGAAACACCATATATTTT	CSVERADSSGNTIYF
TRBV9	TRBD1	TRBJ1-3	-	TGTGCCAGCAGCGGACAGGGGGCAACAGGAAACACCATATATTTT	CASSGQGATGNTIYF
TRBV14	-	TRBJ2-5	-	TGTGCCAGCAGCCAAGATTGGACACCTCAGAACCAAGAGACCCAGTACTTC	CASSQDWTPQNQETQYF
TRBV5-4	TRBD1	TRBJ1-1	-	TGTGCCAGCAGCAGTAACAGGGGGTCGTGGTCGACTGAAGCTTTCTTT	CASSSNRGSWSTEAFF
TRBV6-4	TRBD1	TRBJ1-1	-	TGTGCCAGCAGTGATACGGGACAGGGGGCGTGGACTGAAGCTTTCTTT	CASSDTGQGAWTEAFF
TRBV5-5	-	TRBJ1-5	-	TGTGCCAGCAGCCCCGGTACAGGGATGGGTCAGCCCCAGCATTTT	CASSPGTGMGQPQHF
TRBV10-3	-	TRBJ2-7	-	TGTGCCATCAGTGAGAGAGACTACGAGCAGTACTTC	CAISERDYEQYF
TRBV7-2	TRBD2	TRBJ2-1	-	TGTGCCAGCAGCCTTAGGACAGTTTTTGTAGCGGGGGAGGGGGAGCAGTTCTTC	CASSLRTVFVAGEGEQFF
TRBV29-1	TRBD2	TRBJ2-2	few	TGCAGCGTTGAACCTAGCGGGGGTTACACCGGGGAGCTGTTTTTT	CSVEPSGGYTGELFF
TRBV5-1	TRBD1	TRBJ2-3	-	TGCGCCAGCCGAGGGACAGGGGGAGCAGATACGCAGTATTTT	CASRGTGGADTQYF
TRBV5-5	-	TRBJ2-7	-	TGTGCCAGCAGCTTCAAGCCCGACTTCGAGCAGTACTTC	CASSFKPDFEQYF
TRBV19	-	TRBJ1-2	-	TGTGCCAGTCTAGACAGAAGGAGAGGTGGCTACACCTTC	CASLDRRRGGYTF
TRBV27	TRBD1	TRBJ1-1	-	TGTGCCAGCAGTCCAAGACAGGGTAGGAACACTGAAGCTTTCTTT	CASSPRQGRNTEAFF
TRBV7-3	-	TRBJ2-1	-	TGTGCCAGCAGCTTAACCCGCTCTGGGGCGCCAAAAGGGGTTTACAATGAGCAGTTCTTC	CASSLTRSGAPKGVYNEQFF
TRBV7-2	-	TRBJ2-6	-	TGTGCCAGCAAAGTCTACGGGGCCAACGTCCTGACTTTC	CASKVYGANVLTF
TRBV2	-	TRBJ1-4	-	TGTGCCAGCAGTGACGAGGCCACCCTTCGGAAAAAACTGTTTTTT	CASSDEATLRKKLFF
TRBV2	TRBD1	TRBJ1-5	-	TGTGCCAGCAGTGGACAGGGATGGAATCAGCCCCAGCATTTT	CASSGQGWNQPQHF
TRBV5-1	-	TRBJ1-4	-	TGCGCCAGCAGCTTGGCCGGCCCCCTGAGGGATGAAAAACTGTTTTTT	CASSLAGPLRDEKLFF
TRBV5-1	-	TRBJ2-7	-	TGCGCCAGCAGCTTCGTGACAGGTCCCTACGAGCAGTACTTC	CASSFVTGPYEQYF
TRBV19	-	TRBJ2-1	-	TGTGCCAGTAGTATCGGCGCTCCAGGTAGCTCCTACAATGAGCAGTTCTTC	CASSIGAPGSSYNEQFF